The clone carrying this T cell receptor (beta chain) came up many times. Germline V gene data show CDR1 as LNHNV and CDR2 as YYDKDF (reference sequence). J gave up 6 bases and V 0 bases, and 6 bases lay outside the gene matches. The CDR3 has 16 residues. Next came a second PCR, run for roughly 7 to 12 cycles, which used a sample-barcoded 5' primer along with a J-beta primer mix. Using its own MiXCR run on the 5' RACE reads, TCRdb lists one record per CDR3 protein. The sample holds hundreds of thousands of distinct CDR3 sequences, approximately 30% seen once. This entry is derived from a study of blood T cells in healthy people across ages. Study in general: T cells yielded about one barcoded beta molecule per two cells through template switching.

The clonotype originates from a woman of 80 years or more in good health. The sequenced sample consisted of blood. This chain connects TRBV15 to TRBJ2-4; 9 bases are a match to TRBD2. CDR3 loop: CATSRDRASGANIQYF. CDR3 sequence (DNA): TGTGCCACCAGCAGAGATAGGGCTAGCGGGGCAAACATTCAGTACTTC.